Reported below is one T cell receptor beta chain. Its antigen is unidentified. PCR primers comprised 60 Vbeta and 13 Jbeta primers. Per the original data handling: Later, an analysis found roughly 80 million unique TCR beta chains, and roughly 9.9 million of these were shared. Here immunoSEQ multiplex PCR was the method, and the copy in TCRdb shows in-frame clones only, minus some. That table furnishes V, J and clone size, whereas the DNA furnished D and trimming. This sample carries roughly 76,000 clones, with 2.4% going to the ten biggest clones. The data stem from a study of cytomegalovirus exposure and HLA in healthy donors. Study details: The early release's HLA-typed donors yielded 78 million or so unique TCRs. In terms of ancestry, the Caucasian-associated cluster contained 75% to 85% of the approximately 400 genotyped donors.

Germline V gene lookup returns CDR1 SQVTM and CDR2 ANQGSEA. This CDR3 has 11 amino acids. Broader study findings: Productive rates of about 87% or about 30% were seen for most TCR beta V segments in an earlier analysis.

The sequencing input was PBMCs. The V and J genes are TRBV29-1 and TRBJ2-5; 14 bases align to TRBD2. The sequence derives from a female donor in good health and CMV-seropositive. DNA of the CDR3: TGCATCGGGACTAGCGGGAGCACCCAGTACTTC. Protein product: CIGTSGSTQYF. Complete variable domain (other parts from reference TRBV29-1 and TRBJ2-5): SAVISQKPSRDICQRGTSLTIQCQVDSQVTMMFWYRQQPGQSLTLIATANQGSEATYESGFVIDKFPISRPNLTFSTLTVSNMSPEDSSIYLCIGTSGSTQYFGPGTRLLVL.